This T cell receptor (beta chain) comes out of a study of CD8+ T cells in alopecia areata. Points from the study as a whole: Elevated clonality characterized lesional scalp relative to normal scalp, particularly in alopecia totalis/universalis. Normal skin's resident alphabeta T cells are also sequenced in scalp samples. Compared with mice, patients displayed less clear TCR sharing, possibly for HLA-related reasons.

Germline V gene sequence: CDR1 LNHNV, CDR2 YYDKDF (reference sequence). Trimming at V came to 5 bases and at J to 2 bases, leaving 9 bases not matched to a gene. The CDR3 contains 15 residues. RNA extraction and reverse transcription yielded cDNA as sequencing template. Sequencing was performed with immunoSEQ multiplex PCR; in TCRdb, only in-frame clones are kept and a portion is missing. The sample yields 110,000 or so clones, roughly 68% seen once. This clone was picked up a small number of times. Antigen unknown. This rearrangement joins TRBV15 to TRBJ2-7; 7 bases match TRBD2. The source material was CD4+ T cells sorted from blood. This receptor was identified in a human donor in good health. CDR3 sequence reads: CATSDSFRGAYEQYF. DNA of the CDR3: TGTGCCACCAGCGACTCTTTTCGGGGGGCCTACGAGCAGTACTTC.